This paragraph covers one TCR beta chain sequence. What it binds is unknown. PCR was performed using 60 Vbeta and 13 Jbeta primers. TCRdb keeps only in-frame clones here, not all; method: immunoSEQ multiplex PCR. The sample has approximately 120,000 clones. CDR1 SEHNR and CDR2 FQNEAQ come from the germline V gene (reference sequence). Trimming took 5 bases from V and 3 from J; bases not matched to a gene: 4. CDR3 length: 16 amino acids. The sample comes from a study of cytomegalovirus exposure and HLA in healthy donors. Regarding the study as a whole: What a later analysis reportedly showed was that an Asian-associated ancestry cluster had fewer N-insertions than the roughly 670-donor mean.

Healthy bone marrow donors formed the donor group. The chain links TRBV7-9 to TRBJ2-3, with 14 bases lining up with TRBD2. This TCR was sampled from a man aged 25 to 45 in good health and CMV-seronegative. The specimen was PBMCs. CDR3 protein: CASSPGLAGATDTQYF. The CDR3 nucleotides are TGTGCCAGCAGCCCGGGACTAGCGGGAGCGACAGATACGCAGTATTTT.